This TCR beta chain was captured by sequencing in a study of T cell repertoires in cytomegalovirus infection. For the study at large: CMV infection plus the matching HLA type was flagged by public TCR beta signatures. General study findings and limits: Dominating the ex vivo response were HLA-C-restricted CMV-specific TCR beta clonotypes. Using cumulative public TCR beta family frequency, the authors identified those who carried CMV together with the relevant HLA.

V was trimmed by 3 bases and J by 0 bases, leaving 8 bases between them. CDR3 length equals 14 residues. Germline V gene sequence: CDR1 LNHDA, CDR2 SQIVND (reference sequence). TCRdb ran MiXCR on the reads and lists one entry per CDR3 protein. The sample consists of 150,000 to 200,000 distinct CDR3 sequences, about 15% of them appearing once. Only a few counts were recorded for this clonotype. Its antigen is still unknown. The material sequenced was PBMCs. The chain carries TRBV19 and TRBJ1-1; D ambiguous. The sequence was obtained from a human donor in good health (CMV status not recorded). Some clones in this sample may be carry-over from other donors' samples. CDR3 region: CASSISQLNTEAFF. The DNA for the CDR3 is TGTGCCAGTAGTATTTCCCAACTGAACACTGAAGCTTTCTTT.